This entry lists 29 T cell receptor beta chains sequenced from one sample in a study of Ad26.COV2.S vaccination and SARS-CoV-2 variants. Treatment noted: roughly 18 received Ad26.COV2.S at low or high dose, single or two shots; about five received placebo; per-sample allocation not given. Material that was analyzed had been drawn on day 63 after the first vaccine or placebo injection. Clones were read by immunoSEQ multiplex PCR, and TCRdb kept only the in-frame ones, dropping some. The sample lists about 440,000 clones, around 91% occurring once. The sample in question was peripheral blood, obtained in a trial of Ad26.COV2.S vaccine versus placebo. These receptors were collected from a person aged 18 to 59 who received the Ad26.COV2.S COVID-19 vaccine or a placebo.

J is TRBJ2-7 and V is TRBV3-1 (or the pseudogene TRBV3-2); D uncertain. From germline, CDR1 is LGHDT and CDR2 YNNKEL (reference sequence). This CDR3 is built from 13 residues. V was clipped by 2 bases and J by 7 bases, with 12 bases between them. The CDR3 here is CASSQFLGREQYF. As DNA, the CDR3 is TGTGCCAGCAGCCAATTCCTAGGAAGGGAGCAGTACTTC.

The chain uses TRBV27 and TRBJ2-3; 7 bases align to TRBD2. V shed 4 bases, J shed 2 bases, and the junction held 3 bases outside the gene matches. This CDR3 contains 14 residues. Germline V lookup: CDR1 MNHEY, CDR2 SMNVEV (reference sequence). This chain's CDR3 is CASSSRDYTDTQYF. CDR3 nucleotide sequence: TGTGCCAGCAGTTCCCGGGACTACACAGATACGCAGTATTTT.

This chain joins TRBV3-1 (or the pseudogene TRBV3-2) and TRBJ1-4; 7 positions agree with TRBD1. Germline CDR1 LGHDT, CDR2 YNNKEL (reference sequence). The CDR3 loop spans 14 amino acids. Germline trimming cut 3 bases from V and 7 bases from J; bases unmatched to any gene: 5. In DNA, the CDR3 is TGTGCCAGCAGCCATACAGGGGAAGGTGAAAAACTGTTTTTT. Amino acid sequence: CASSHTGEGEKLFF.

The DNA for the CDR3 is TGTGCCAGTTCCCATCTTCGCAGGACAGGAGATCTCTCTGGAAACACCATATATTTT. It translates to CASSHLRRTGDLSGNTIYF. The chain links TRBV3-1 (or the pseudogene TRBV3-2) to TRBJ1-3; TRBD1 aligns across 7 bases. Germline assignment: CDR1 LGHDT and CDR2 YNNKEL (reference sequence). The CDR3 contains 19 residues. With V trimmed by 9 bases and J by 0 bases, 20 bases remained unmatched.

The chain employs TRBV5-1 and TRBJ1-2, with no clear D. The germline CDR1 and CDR2 sequences are SGHRS and YFSETQ. The CDR3 is made up of 16 amino acids. Trimming stripped 0 bases from V and 4 bases from J, with 16 bases between. CDR3 protein: CASSLAGDGSSYGYTF. Written as DNA, the CDR3 is TGCGCCAGCAGCTTGGCCGGTGACGGGTCCTCCTATGGCTACACCTTC.

This clone has a single count. This chain links TRBV3-1 (or the pseudogene TRBV3-2) with TRBJ2-1; D uncertain. The CDR3 is 16 residues long. Germline V gives CDR1 LGHDT, CDR2 YNNKEL (reference sequence). V was trimmed by 0 bases and J by 5 bases, leaving 14 bases between them. CDR3 in DNA: TGTGCCAGCAGCCAAGAGGTGGTTTGGCTTAACAATGAGCAGTTCTTC. Encoded protein: CASSQEVVWLNNEQFF.

In DNA, the CDR3 is TGCAGCGTTGTAAGCGGGGGGTACGAGCAGTACTTC. Translated, it gives CSVVSGGYEQYF. This chain connects TRBV29-1 to TRBJ2-7; TRBD2 agrees at 9 bases. Losses at the gene ends were 4 bases for V and 4 bases for J; bases not matched to a gene: 2. The length of the CDR3 is 12 residues. Germline V gene sequence: CDR1 SQVTM, CDR2 ANQGSEA.

The chain has TRBV7-3 and TRBJ2-5; TRBD2 is a possible D gene (5 bases). Per germline, CDR1 SGHTA and CDR2 FQGTGA. V was shortened by 1 base and J by 1 base, with 10 bases between the two germline ends. This CDR3 contains 15 residues. The CDR3 loop is CASSLSGSTQETQYF. The CDR3 DNA sequence: TGTGCCAGCAGCTTAAGTGGGAGCACCCAAGAGACCCAGTACTTC.

The gene calls are TRBV2 and TRBJ2-7; possible D gene TRBD1, 6 bases. Per the germline V gene, CDR1 is SNHLY and CDR2 is FYNNEI. The CDR3 is made up of 16 amino acids. V lost 2 bases to trimming and J lost 0 bases, with 14 bases between them. CDR3: CASSERGRGHSYEQYF. The DNA for the CDR3 is TGTGCCAGCAGTGAAAGGGGCAGGGGCCACTCCTACGAGCAGTACTTC.

The chain joins TRBV7-6 to TRBJ2-1; D is perhaps TRBD1 (6 bases). CDR3 length: 12 amino acids. The germline V gene encodes CDR1 SGHVS and CDR2 FNYEAQ. V lost 4 bases and J 14 bases, leaving 15 bases between the germline ends. CDR3 residues: CASSSLQGREFF. CDR3 coding DNA: TGTGCCAGCAGCTCACTACAGGGCCGAGAGTTCTTC.

V is TRBV5-4 and J is TRBJ1-1; D is possibly TRBD1 (6 bases). Germline V gene sequence: CDR1 SGHNT, CDR2 YYREEE (reference sequence). The CDR3 runs 15 residues. Between the trimmed V and J ends, which lost 2 bases and 0 bases, there was a span of 11 bases. The CDR3 sequence is CASSLQGLMNTEAFF. The CDR3 bases are TGTGCCAGCAGCTTACAGGGCCTCATGAACACTGAAGCTTTCTTT. Full variable domain (rest looked up from reference TRBV5-4 and TRBJ1-1): ETGVTQSPTHLIKTRGQQVTLRCSSQSGHNTVSWYQQALGQGPQFIFQYYREEENGRGNFPPRFSGLQFPNYSSELNVNALELDDSALYLCASSLQGLMNTEAFFGQGTRLTVV.

This chain connects TRBV3-1 (or the pseudogene TRBV3-2) to TRBJ2-1; 9 nucleotides align to TRBD2. The CDR3 sequence is 12 residues long. Germline V lookup: CDR1 LGHDT, CDR2 YNNKEL (reference sequence). J gave up 13 bases and V 3 bases, and 4 bases lay outside the gene matches. DNA of the CDR3: TGTGCCAGCAGCCACAGGACTAGCGTACAGTTCTTC. This encodes CASSHRTSVQFF.

The rearrangement joins TRBV7-9 to TRBJ1-1, with TRBD1 identical over 8 bases. The CDR3 covers 15 residues. Germline V gene sequence: CDR1 SEHNR, CDR2 FQNEAQ (reference sequence). V lost 1 base to trimming and J lost 0 bases; unmatched junction nucleotides: 1. CDR3 DNA sequence: TGTGCCAGCAGCTTAGGGACAGGGATGAACACTGAAGCTTTCTTT. Its protein is CASSLGTGMNTEAFF.

The chain couples TRBV6-2 or TRBV6-3 to TRBJ2-3, with 7 bases lining up with TRBD2. CDR3 length: 13 residues. The J segment lost 5 bases and the V segment lost 5 bases, leaving 4 bases of the junction unmatched. Germline lookup yields CDR1 MNHEY and CDR2 SVGEGT. Written as DNA, the CDR3 is TGTGCCAGCAGTGGGGGAGGGATAGATACGCAGTATTTT. Its protein is CASSGGGIDTQYF.

The chain combines TRBV28 with TRBJ2-7, with TRBD1 as a possible D gene (6 bases). The CDR3 length is 15 residues. Germline V gives CDR1 MDHEN, CDR2 SYDVKM. The V end was cut by 6 bases, the J end by 2 bases, with 17 bases between. The chain's CDR3 is CASRGRTVTPYEQYF. As DNA, the CDR3 is TGTGCCAGCAGGGGACGGACAGTTACACCCTACGAGCAGTACTTC.

V is TRBV27 and J is TRBJ1-1; D is possibly TRBD1 (5 bases). Germline V lookup: CDR1 MNHEY, CDR2 SMNVEV (reference sequence). V dropped 2 bases and J dropped 1 base, with 20 bases sitting between them. The CDR3 is made up of 18 amino acids. CDR3 amino acids: CASSLGRYKGQGNTEAFF. CDR3 DNA sequence: TGTGCCAGCAGTTTAGGGAGATATAAGGGGCAGGGGAACACTGAAGCTTTCTTT.

This clone is a singleton in its sample. V is TRBV4-1 and J is TRBJ1-2; 7 bases align to TRBD1. Germline assignment: CDR1 MGHRA and CDR2 YSYEKL. The CDR3 consists of 13 residues. The J segment lost 2 bases and the V segment lost 5 bases, leaving 2 bases of the junction unmatched. Here the CDR3 reads CASSGDRNYGYTF. The CDR3 DNA sequence: TGCGCCAGCAGCGGGGACAGAAACTATGGCTACACCTTC.

The chain uses TRBV6-2 or TRBV6-3 and TRBJ2-7; D may be TRBD2 (5 bases). Germline V gives CDR1 MNHEY, CDR2 SVGEGT. The V gene lost 4 bases and the J gene lost 1 base, with 8 bases spanning the gap. The CDR3 extends over 13 amino acids. CDR3 nucleotides: TGTGCCAGCAGTTTAACTAGATCCTACGAGCAGTACTTC. It specifies CASSLTRSYEQYF.

The chain uses TRBV19 and TRBJ1-1, with TRBD1 identical over 8 bases. The CDR3 runs 15 residues. Germline V gene lookup returns CDR1 LNHDA and CDR2 SQIVND (reference sequence). Trimming at V came to 4 bases and at J to 1 base, leaving 5 bases not matched to a gene. CDR3 loop: CASSTDRASNTEAFF. CDR3 sequence (DNA): TGTGCCAGTAGTACGGACAGGGCCTCGAACACTGAAGCTTTCTTT.

The rearrangement uses TRBV5-1 and TRBJ1-1, with D possibly matching TRBD1 (6 bases). The V end was cut by 0 bases, the J end by 0 bases, with 18 bases between. From germline, CDR1 is SGHRS and CDR2 YFSETQ. The CDR3 contains 18 residues. CDR3 amino acids: CASSLGFGGQEMNTEAFF. The CDR3 bases are TGCGCCAGCAGCTTGGGCTTCGGGGGGCAGGAGATGAACACTGAAGCTTTCTTT.

This clone was counted a few times. The chain is built from TRBV6-2 or TRBV6-3 and TRBJ1-3; D unresolved. CDR1 and CDR2 (germline): MNHEY, SVGEGT. Trimming removed 5 bases at V and 0 bases at J, with 5 bases between. The CDR3 totals 13 residues. As DNA, the CDR3 is TGTGCCAGCAGTCGACCCTCTGGAAACACCATATATTTT. This translates into CASSRPSGNTIYF.

The chain carries TRBV19 and TRBJ2-1; 9 bases fit TRBD2. The CDR3 runs 16 residues. Looked up from germline, CDR1 is LNHDA and CDR2 is SQIVND (reference sequence). J gave up 0 bases and V 5 bases, and 5 bases lay outside the gene matches. DNA for the CDR3: TGTGCCAGTAGTGTGATTAGCGGGAGCTCCTACAATGAGCAGTTCTTC. Amino acids: CASSVISGSSYNEQFF.

The rearrangement uses TRBV7-9 and TRBJ2-3, with 9 bases matching TRBD2. The junction had 9 bases not matched to a gene; V was cut back by 6 bases and J by 5 bases. Germline values: CDR1 SEHNR, CDR2 FQNEAQ (reference sequence). There are 15 residues in the CDR3. The CDR3 spells CASSSGLAFRDTQYF. CDR3 DNA sequence: TGTGCCAGCAGTTCAGGACTAGCGTTTCGAGATACGCAGTATTTT.

The chain employs TRBV7-9 and TRBJ1-4; TRBD1 might be the D (6 bases). This CDR3 has 14 residues. The V and J ends lost 0 bases and 6 bases respectively, with 8 bases between them. Per the germline V gene, CDR1 is SEHNR and CDR2 is FQNEAQ (reference sequence). CDR3: CASSLARGDEKLFF. The CDR3 nucleotides are TGTGCCAGCAGCTTAGCCAGGGGTGATGAAAAACTGTTTTTT.

DNA for the CDR3: TGCGCCAGCAGCCGCATTAGGGGCGGCACTGAAGCTTTCTTT. This gives the protein CASSRIRGGTEAFF. This sequence joins TRBV5-1 and TRBJ1-1, with D perhaps TRBD1 (5 bases). V dropped 4 bases and J dropped 4 bases, with 14 bases sitting between them. The length of the CDR3 is 14 residues. Germline CDR1 reads SGHRS; CDR2 reads YFSETQ.

The chain couples TRBV30 to TRBJ1-3; no clear D gene. Per the germline V gene, CDR1 is GTSNPN and CDR2 is SVGIG (reference sequence). The CDR3 is made up of 16 amino acids. Between the trimmed V and J ends, which lost 2 bases and 0 bases, there was a span of 14 bases. CDR3 in amino acids: CAWSPLGFGSGNTIYF. For the CDR3, the DNA is TGTGCCTGGAGTCCTCTAGGGTTCGGCTCTGGAAACACCATATATTTT.

The V and J genes are TRBV7-2 and TRBJ2-1; 9 nucleotides agree with TRBD1. This CDR3 is built from 15 residues. Trimming removed 3 bases from V and 6 bases from J; junction bases left unmatched: 6. Germline-derived CDR1 and CDR2 are SGHTA and FQGNSA. The CDR3 nucleotides are TGTGCCAGCAGCTTCTCCCGGGACAGGGTCAATGAGCAGTTCTTC. Protein product: CASSFSRDRVNEQFF.

The chain is built from TRBV5-1 and TRBJ1-4; D remains ambiguous. This CDR3 spans 15 amino acids. Germline lookup yields CDR1 SGHRS and CDR2 YFSETQ. V shed 4 bases and J shed 0 bases, with 10 bases lying between them. The CDR3: CASSLREPTNEKLFF. DNA for the CDR3: TGCGCCAGCAGCCTCCGGGAGCCAACTAATGAAAAACTGTTTTTT.

The genes are TRBV6-2 or TRBV6-3 and TRBJ1-1, with 7 bases that match TRBD1. This CDR3 region has 15 residues. V trimming: 3 bases; J trimming: 6 bases; junction bases outside the gene matches: 10. The germline V gene has CDR1 MNHEY and CDR2 SVGEGT. CDR3 sequence (DNA): TGTGCCAGCAGTTATTCCGACAGGGTTGGCCCTGAAGCTTTCTTT. It codes for CASSYSDRVGPEAFF.